This T cell receptor beta chain was captured by sequencing in a study of human T cells and chemical hapten exposure. Germline loops: CDR1 SGHRS, CDR2 YFSETQ. The CDR3 has 14 residues. The germline V and J ends were trimmed by 0 bases and 4 bases, with 11 bases remaining between them. In the library, unique molecular identifiers were attached to individual cDNA molecules. From the RACE reads, TCRdb called clonotypes with MiXCR, one entry per CDR3 protein. The sample lists tens of thousands of distinct CDR3 sequences, 3.5% to 4.5% seen once, with about 1.5% in the top ten. This clonotype appeared many times. Time point here: healthy volunteer bleed at 2 weeks. Unseparated into fractions, whole blood served as the source from which total RNA was extracted.

The source material was whole blood. The source is a female donor in good health. Some clones in this sample may be carry-over from other donors' samples. The gene calls are TRBV5-1 and TRBJ2-7; D perhaps matches TRBD2 (5 bases). DNA for the CDR3: TGCGCCAGCAGCTTGGGCCCGGGAACTTACGAGCAGTACTTC. Its protein product is CASSLGPGTYEQYF.